A selection of T cell receptor beta chains follows, all from one sample in a study of identical twins. A single record per CDR3 protein comes from TCRdb applying MiXCR to the 5' RACE reads. The data show hundreds of thousands of distinct CDR3 sequences, 20% to 25% seen once. These sequences were also reported in another study, on T cells expressing NK-cell markers.

Source material: CD4+ T cells sorted from blood. These receptors came from a woman aged 18-35 years in good health. Both conserved end residues are part of each CDR3. The order of the fields is J gene, V gene, D gene, clone size, CDR3 DNA, CDR3 protein. The D gene is left open where the match is weak. Expanded clones are given a class, and other clones once, few, many or no size at all.

J gene: TRBJ2-1
V gene: TRBV20-1
D gene: TRBD2
clone size: few
CDR3 DNA: TGCAGTGCTAGAGTATCGTTGACTAGCGGGGTTCTCTCCTACAATGAGCAGTTCTTC
CDR3 protein: CSARVSLTSGVLSYNEQFF

J gene: TRBJ2-2
V gene: TRBV25-1
D gene: TRBD2
clone size: few
CDR3 DNA: TGTGCCAGCAGTGGTGGGAGGGCCGGCGGGGAGCTGTTTTTT
CDR3 protein: CASSGGRAGGELFF

J gene: TRBJ2-3
V gene: TRBV9
D gene: TRBD2
clone size: NA
CDR3 DNA: TGTGCCAGCAGCCCGAGTCTAGCGGGAGATACGCAGTATTTT
CDR3 protein: CASSPSLAGDTQYF

J gene: TRBJ2-1
V gene: TRBV15
D gene: TRBD1
clone size: NA
CDR3 DNA: TGTGCCACCAGCAGAGTAGGACAGGGCGACAATGAGCAGTTCTTC
CDR3 protein: CATSRVGQGDNEQFF

J gene: TRBJ2-7
V gene: TRBV7-6
D gene: NA
clone size: NA
CDR3 DNA: TGTGCCAGCAGCTTAGACTGGGGTTCAACCTACGAGCAGTACTTC
CDR3 protein: CASSLDWGSTYEQYF

J gene: TRBJ2-1
V gene: TRBV29-1
D gene: TRBD2
clone size: once
CDR3 DNA: TGCAGCGTTGATGCGACTAGCGGAGACAATGAGCAGTTCTTC
CDR3 protein: CSVDATSGDNEQFF

J gene: TRBJ2-1
V gene: TRBV4-1
D gene: TRBD2
clone size: few
CDR3 DNA: TGCGCCAGCAGCCAACCTCGACTAGCGGGGGGACCTAGCTCCTACAATGAGCAGTTCTTC
CDR3 protein: CASSQPRLAGGPSSYNEQFF

J gene: TRBJ1-1
V gene: TRBV4-3
D gene: NA
clone size: few
CDR3 DNA: TGCGCCAGCAGCCAAGAGTGGGGGCGGGCCAGGGCTTTCTTT
CDR3 protein: CASSQEWGRARAFF

J gene: TRBJ2-7
V gene: TRBV25-1
D gene: TRBD1
clone size: NA
CDR3 DNA: TGTGCCAGCAGTGAATCGGGGACAGGGAATTACGAGCAGTACTTC
CDR3 protein: CASSESGTGNYEQYF

J gene: TRBJ2-7
V gene: TRBV29-1
D gene: TRBD1
clone size: few
CDR3 DNA: TGCAGCGGGTACAGGGGGCTAGAGCAGTACTTC
CDR3 protein: CSGYRGLEQYF

J gene: TRBJ2-3
V gene: TRBV6-5
D gene: NA
clone size: NA
CDR3 DNA: TGTGCCAGCAGTTCCCCCTTCACAGATACGCAGTATTTT
CDR3 protein: CASSSPFTDTQYF

J gene: TRBJ1-2
V gene: TRBV11-2
D gene: NA
clone size: once
CDR3 DNA: TGTGCCAGCAGCTTAGGGCCGGGGACGTACTATGGCTACACCTTC
CDR3 protein: CASSLGPGTYYGYTF

J gene: TRBJ2-3
V gene: TRBV24-1
D gene: NA
clone size: NA
CDR3 DNA: TGTGCCACCATAGGGGGCGGGATTGGCACAGATACGCAGTATTTT
CDR3 protein: CATIGGGIGTDTQYF

J gene: TRBJ1-5
V gene: TRBV6-1
D gene: NA
clone size: NA
CDR3 DNA: TGTGCCAGCTCTAGGATCAGCAATCAGCCCCAGCATTTT
CDR3 protein: CASSRISNQPQHF

J gene: TRBJ2-7
V gene: TRBV20-1
D gene: TRBD1
clone size: few
CDR3 DNA: TGCAGTGCCCCCGGGACAGGGAACGAGCAGTACTTC
CDR3 protein: CSAPGTGNEQYF

J gene: TRBJ2-1
V gene: TRBV20-1
D gene: NA
clone size: NA
CDR3 DNA: TGCAGTGCTAGGTTCTTCAATGAGCAGTTCTTC
CDR3 protein: CSARFFNEQFF

J gene: TRBJ2-7
V gene: TRBV20-1
D gene: NA
clone size: NA
CDR3 DNA: TGCAGTGCTAGAGCAGGGGCCAGTATCTACGAGCAGTACTTC
CDR3 protein: CSARAGASIYEQYF

J gene: TRBJ1-2
V gene: TRBV20-1
D gene: NA
clone size: NA
CDR3 DNA: TGCAGTGCTACAAAGGTCAACTATGGCTACACCTTC
CDR3 protein: CSATKVNYGYTF

J gene: TRBJ2-7
V gene: TRBV5-1
D gene: NA
clone size: NA
CDR3 DNA: TGCGCCAGCACCATCACAGGGATGGCCAATTCCGAGCAGTACTTC
CDR3 protein: CASTITGMANSEQYF

J gene: TRBJ2-1
V gene: TRBV7-2
D gene: TRBD2
clone size: few
CDR3 DNA: TGTGCCAGCAGCCAAAGGAAGGCGGGGGGGCGGAATGAGCAGTTCTTC
CDR3 protein: CASSQRKAGGRNEQFF

J gene: TRBJ1-6
V gene: TRBV12-3/TRBV12-4
D gene: NA
clone size: few
CDR3 DNA: TGTGCCAGCAGTTGGGGGGATTTCTATAATTCACCCCTCCACTTT
CDR3 protein: CASSWGDFYNSPLHF

J gene: TRBJ2-7
V gene: TRBV15
D gene: NA
clone size: few
CDR3 DNA: TGTGCCACCGACACAGGCCCGATTCCCTACGAGCAGTACTTC
CDR3 protein: CATDTGPIPYEQYF

J gene: TRBJ1-5
V gene: TRBV4-3
D gene: NA
clone size: many
CDR3 DNA: TGCGCCAGCAGCCAAGATAGAGGTCAGCCCCAGCATTTT
CDR3 protein: CASSQDRGQPQHF

J gene: TRBJ2-7
V gene: TRBV5-1
D gene: NA
clone size: few
CDR3 DNA: TGCGCCAGCAGCACTGACAGGAGTGGCGAGCAGTACTTC
CDR3 protein: CASSTDRSGEQYF

J gene: TRBJ2-7
V gene: TRBV9
D gene: NA
clone size: NA
CDR3 DNA: TGTGCCAGCAGCGTAGGATCAGGAGCCACCTACGAGCAGTACTTC
CDR3 protein: CASSVGSGATYEQYF

J gene: TRBJ2-3
V gene: TRBV7-2
D gene: TRBD2
clone size: NA
CDR3 DNA: TGTGCCAGCAGCCGACATAGCGGGGGGGTATCAGATACGCAGTATTTT
CDR3 protein: CASSRHSGGVSDTQYF

J gene: TRBJ2-3
V gene: TRBV3-1
D gene: NA
clone size: NA
CDR3 DNA: TGTGCCAGCAGCCAACTTCCAGACACAGATACGCACTATTTT
CDR3 protein: CASSQLPDTDTHYF

J gene: TRBJ1-2
V gene: TRBV29-1
D gene: NA
clone size: NA
CDR3 DNA: TGCAGCGTTGAAGGGCAAGACAGGCTATATGGCTACACCTTC
CDR3 protein: CSVEGQDRLYGYTF